This record covers a single T cell receptor (beta chain). Germline lookup yields CDR1 SGHTS and CDR2 YDEGEE. This CDR3 has 16 residues. The V gene lost 0 bases and the J gene lost 8 bases, with 18 bases spanning the gap. This entry is derived from a study of blood T cell repertoires in COVID-19. TCRdb's copy holds only in-frame clones and misses some; the assay was immunoSEQ multiplex PCR. The sample has roughly 520,000 clones, around nine tenths seen once. The clonotype comes from a woman in her 40s who had recovered from COVID-19. V usage is TRBV5-8 and J usage is TRBJ2-4; D call uncertain. The source material was PBMCs or T cells enriched from blood (not recorded which). The CDR3 sequence: CASSLVARSGGDIQYF. The CDR3 bases are TGTGCCAGCAGCTTGGTGGCTCGATCGGGTGGCGACATTCAGTACTTC.